This TCR beta chain appears in the sequencing data of a study of blood T cells in healthy people across ages. Notes on the study in general: With donor CMV status unknown, expanded clonotype changes were possibly confounded.

The CDR3 loop spans 17 amino acids. With V trimmed by 0 bases and J by 10 bases, 11 bases remained unmatched. Germline CDR1 is MNHEY and CDR2 is SVGEGT. Primed by a sample-barcoded 5' primer and a J-beta primer mix, a second PCR proceeded for about 6 to 12 cycles. Each CDR3 protein is one row after TCRdb ran MiXCR on the 5' RACE reads. The sample lists 350,000 to 450,000 distinct CDR3 sequences; roughly half were seen once. This clonotype was detected a few times. Its antigen is undetermined. This rearrangement joins TRBV6-2 or TRBV6-3 to TRBJ2-1; 11 positions match TRBD2. This receptor was identified in a man aged 55 to 70 in good health. Material: blood. CDR3 DNA: TGTGCCAGCAGTTACTCCCGACTAGCGGGGTATCCCGGGGAGCAGTTCTTC. This translates into CASSYSRLAGYPGEQFF.